The present T cell receptor (beta chain) was sequenced within a study of chemoradiotherapy in HPV16-positive cancers. Study as a whole: Functional T-cell assays on a couple of HPV16-positive patients' cells defined candidate HPV-specific clones and common TCR motifs.

The repertoire was sequenced with immunoSEQ multiplex PCR; TCRdb's copy has only in-frame clones and lacks some. The sample lists about 6,700 clones, approximately 88% occurring once. Sequencing was performed on tumor tissue, taken from a patient who underwent chemoradiotherapy. The source is a human donor with HPV-associated anogenital cancer.

CDR3 sequence reads: CASSLRGPNSPLHF. In nucleotides, the CDR3 is TGTGCCAGCAGCCTGCGGGGGCCTAATTCACCCCTCCACTTT. The chain carries TRBV5-8 and TRBJ1-6; tentatively, D is TRBD1 (6 bases). The length of the CDR3 is 14 residues. CDR1 is SGHTS and CDR2 is YDEGEE in the germline V gene. Trimming shortened V by 4 bases and J by 6 bases, and 11 bases separated the two germline ends.